This T cell receptor beta chain was found in a study of T cell responses to AZD1222 COVID-19 vaccine. Study-level background: Second doses at about 4 or about 12 weeks were pooled. Points from the study as a whole: After two AZD1222 doses, spike-specific TCR breadth and depth rose versus day 0.

A word on this clone: Its target is unknown.

Assay: immunoSEQ multiplex PCR; the TCRdb copy retains only in-frame clones and omits some. The repertoire has about 72,000 clones, about nine tenths of them found once; the top ten carry under 30%. The sequencing used peripheral blood, collected on day 0 of AZD1222 vaccination. The TCR comes from an adult in good health.

The DNA of the CDR3 is TGTGCCACCATGACGAACTACGAGCAGTACTTC. Translating it yields CATMTNYEQYF. The chain couples TRBV10-3 to TRBJ2-7, with D uncertain. The V end was cut by 10 bases, the J end by 3 bases, with 10 bases between. Germline V CDR1 and CDR2: ENHRY, SYGVKD. CDR3 length: 11 residues.